These 20 T cell receptor beta chains came from one sample sequenced in a study of blood T cells in healthy people across ages. A second PCR, run for about 6 to 12 cycles, used a sample-barcoded 5' primer plus a J-beta primer mix. A single record per CDR3 protein comes from TCRdb applying MiXCR to the 5' RACE reads. The sample carries 850,000 to 1,300,000 distinct CDR3 sequences, more than 35% recorded once. Sequenced sample: blood. Source of these receptors: an older woman in good health.

This chain links TRBV28 with TRBJ1-2; D is unclear. The CDR3 runs to 12 residues. V lost 10 bases and J lost 5, with 14 bases in between. From germline, CDR1 is MDHEN and CDR2 SYDVKM. CDR3 loop: CATTRKPYGYTF. The CDR3 DNA follows: TGTGCCACGACGCGAAAACCTTATGGCTACACCTTC.

The table lists this clonotype with a few counts. The CDR3 loop is CASSLVLGLAGGLSYEQYF. The CDR3 coding sequence is TGTGCCAGCAGCTTAGTTCTCGGACTAGCGGGAGGGCTTTCCTACGAGCAGTACTTC. The chain carries TRBV11-2 and TRBJ2-7; 15 bases map to TRBD2. CDR1 is SGHAT and CDR2 is FQNNGV in the germline V gene. The CDR3 contains 19 residues. J lost 1 base, V lost 1 base, and 8 bases had no gene match.

V usage is TRBV7-9 and J usage is TRBJ2-4; 8 nucleotides agree with TRBD2. The CDR3 has 16 amino acids. Germline-derived CDR1 and CDR2 are SEHNR and FQNEAQ (reference sequence). After removal of 2 bases from V and 13 bases from J, the junction contained 16 bases not matched to a gene. The CDR3 DNA reads TGTGCCAGCAGCTTAAGCGGCGGGAGGCAGACCTACGGGCAGTACTTC. Amino acids: CASSLSGGRQTYGQYF.

The sample holds a few counts of this clonotype. The rearrangement links TRBV10-3 to TRBJ2-6; TRBD1 is a possible D gene (7 bases). Germline V CDR1 and CDR2: ENHRY, SYGVKD. This CDR3 is 15 amino acids long. V was pared by 4 bases and J by 4 bases, with 11 bases between. CDR3 DNA: TGTGCCATCAGTGGATCAGGGGGGGGGGCCAACGTCCTGACTTTC. Translation: CAISGSGGGANVLTF.

This clonotype showed up just a few times. The V call is TRBV11-1, the J call TRBJ2-1, with D possibly being TRBD2 (6 bases). Germline V gene sequence: CDR1 SGHAT, CDR2 FQDESV (reference sequence). The CDR3 consists of 15 residues. V shed 0 bases and J shed 8 bases, with 14 bases lying between them. The CDR3 sequence: CASSLAYRPSDEQFF. The CDR3 DNA is TGTGCCAGCAGCTTAGCGTATAGGCCTAGCGATGAGCAGTTCTTC.

V gene TRBV12-5 combines with J gene TRBJ2-1, with a weak D call TRBD2 (5 bases). The CDR3 spans 12 residues. Germline V gives CDR1 LGHNT, CDR2 FRNRAP. Trimming stripped 3 bases from V and 13 bases from J, with 13 bases between. The chain's CDR3 is CASGLGWETQFF. In nucleotides, the CDR3 is TGTGCTAGTGGTTTAGGTTGGGAGACCCAGTTCTTC.

The V call is TRBV6-6, the J call TRBJ2-7; possibly TRBD1 for D (5 bases). The CDR3 contains 14 residues. V shed 4 bases and J shed 2 bases, with 12 bases lying between them. Germline CDR1 is MNHNY and CDR2 is SVGAGI (reference sequence). CDR3 sequence: CASSFARQTYEQYF. The CDR3 nucleotides read TGTGCCAGCAGTTTTGCCCGACAGACCTACGAGCAGTACTTC.

This clonotype was found a few times. This CDR3 reads CASSADRDQPQHF. The CDR3 DNA reads TGTGCCAGCAGCGCAGACAGGGATCAGCCCCAGCATTTT. The J gene is TRBJ1-5, the V gene TRBV11-2, with TRBD1 matching 7 bases. CDR3 size: 13 residues. The V gene end was trimmed by 5 bases and the J gene end by 5 bases; junction bases not matched to a gene: 3. The germline CDR1 and CDR2 sequences are SGHAT and FQNNGV. Complete variable domain (other parts from reference TRBV11-2 and TRBJ1-5): EAGVAQSPRYKIIEKRQSVAFWCNPISGHATLYWYQQILGQGPKLLIQFQNNGVVDDSQLPKDRFSAERLKGVDSTLKIQPAKLEDSAVYLCASSADRDQPQHFGDGTRLSIL.

This clonotype was seen a handful of times. The DNA of the CDR3 is TGCGCCAGCAGCTTGGGTCCGACTATCACAGATACGCAGTATTTT. This codes for CASSLGPTITDTQYF. The V and J genes are TRBV5-1 and TRBJ2-3, with TRBD2 as a possible D gene (5 bases). CDR1 is SGHRS, CDR2 YFSETQ, per germline. V gave up 0 bases and J gave up 2 bases, with 10 bases separating them. The CDR3 totals 15 residues.

This clonotype was observed a handful of times. The chain recombines TRBV12-3 or TRBV12-4 with TRBJ1-2, with TRBD1 matching 7 bases. The V segment lost 10 bases and the J segment 5 bases; nucleotides outside the gene matches: 13. This CDR3 spans 14 amino acids. The CDR3 bases are TGTGCCACCTTGACAGGGTCTCTGGCTTATGGCTACACCTTC. Translated, it gives CATLTGSLAYGYTF.

The chain uses TRBV27 and TRBJ2-1; 7 bases match TRBD1. The germline CDR1 and CDR2 sequences are MNHEY and SMNVEV (reference sequence). V shed 5 bases and J 10 bases; nucleotides not matched to a gene: 11. The CDR3 runs 14 residues. CDR3 in DNA: TGTGCCAGCAGTCTTCGACAGGGTAGGGACGAGCAGTTCTTC. Its translation: CASSLRQGRDEQFF.

This clonotype occurred a few times. The chain is built from TRBV29-1 and TRBJ2-5; D unresolved. The CDR3 has 10 residues. The germline V and J ends were trimmed by 8 bases and 4 bases, with 8 bases remaining between them. Germline assignment: CDR1 SQVTM and CDR2 ANQGSEA. DNA for the CDR3: TGCAGCTTTCGACTAGAGACCCAGTACTTC. It translates to CSFRLETQYF.

This chain connects TRBV11-2 to TRBJ1-1; 7 nucleotides line up with TRBD1. Germline lookup yields CDR1 SGHAT and CDR2 FQNNGV. With V trimmed by 5 bases and J by 10 bases, 13 bases remained unmatched. This CDR3 comprises 14 residues. The DNA of the CDR3 is TGTGCCAGCAGCCCCCAGGGGGGGAAGGGGGCAGCTTTCTTT. Residues: CASSPQGGKGAAFF.

The chain employs TRBV7-2 and TRBJ2-5; no reliable D call. V lost 5 bases and J 5 bases, leaving 9 bases between the germline ends. Germline V CDR1 and CDR2: SGHTA, FQGNSA. This CDR3 has 12 residues. CDR3 coding DNA: TGTGCCAGCAGCCTAAGATCCGAGACCCAGTACTTC. Protein sequence: CASSLRSETQYF.

This clonotype was detected only a few times. The genes are TRBV9 and TRBJ2-3, with 7 positions matching TRBD2. V trimming: 3 bases; J trimming: 0 bases; junction bases outside the gene matches: 4. This CDR3 comprises 15 residues. Germline-derived CDR1 and CDR2 are SGDLS and YYNGEE. The chain's CDR3 is CASSEVGRSTDTQYF. DNA of the CDR3: TGTGCCAGCAGCGAAGTCGGGAGGAGCACAGATACGCAGTATTTT.

The chain links TRBV4-1 to TRBJ2-5; 11 positions agree with TRBD2. CDR1 is MGHRA, CDR2 YSYEKL, per germline. Germline trimming cut 2 bases from V and 5 bases from J; bases unmatched to any gene: 7. The CDR3 loop spans 16 amino acids. CDR3 loop: CASSQTLAGGEETQYF. The CDR3, as DNA: TGCGCCAGCAGCCAAACCCTAGCGGGAGGTGAGGAGACCCAGTACTTC.

Only a few counts were recorded for this clonotype. This chain links TRBV14 with TRBJ2-3, with D perhaps TRBD1 or TRBD2 (6 bases each). Trimming removed 3 bases at V and 2 bases at J, with 18 bases between. This CDR3 spans 17 amino acids. The germline gives CDR1 SGHDN, CDR2 FVKESK. The CDR3 nucleotides read TGTGCCAGCAGCCATCGAGGGGGGTCCCGTCTCACAGATACGCAGTATTTT. It is translated as CASSHRGGSRLTDTQYF.

The chain links TRBV5-5 to TRBJ2-7, with a possible D match to TRBD1 (5 bases). CDR1 and CDR2 from the germline V gene are SGHKS and YYEKEE (reference sequence). V was cut by 4 bases and J by 0 bases, with 8 bases left in between. This CDR3 is built from 13 residues. The DNA for the CDR3 is TGTGCCAGCAGCGCACAGGACTCCTACGAGCAGTACTTC. Its protein product is CASSAQDSYEQYF.

This chain uses TRBV20-1 with TRBJ2-3; TRBD2 might be the D (5 bases). Trimming removed 0 bases from V and 3 bases from J, with 19 bases in between. Germline lookup yields CDR1 DFQATT and CDR2 SNEGSKA (reference sequence). The CDR3 contains 17 residues. This CDR3 is CSARDRLVGIVTDTQYF. The CDR3 DNA follows: TGCAGTGCTAGAGATCGCCTCGTCGGGATCGTAACAGATACGCAGTATTTT.

This chain links TRBV7-8 with TRBJ1-5; D unresolved. Germline V gene data show CDR1 as SGHVS and CDR2 as FQNEAQ. The ends were cut back, 5 bases at V and 4 bases at J, with 27 bases in the middle. The CDR3 extends over 19 amino acids. The CDR3: CASSRPNEFGQEGNQPQHF. The CDR3 DNA follows: TGTGCCAGCAGCCGGCCTAATGAGTTCGGGCAGGAGGGTAATCAGCCCCAGCATTTT.